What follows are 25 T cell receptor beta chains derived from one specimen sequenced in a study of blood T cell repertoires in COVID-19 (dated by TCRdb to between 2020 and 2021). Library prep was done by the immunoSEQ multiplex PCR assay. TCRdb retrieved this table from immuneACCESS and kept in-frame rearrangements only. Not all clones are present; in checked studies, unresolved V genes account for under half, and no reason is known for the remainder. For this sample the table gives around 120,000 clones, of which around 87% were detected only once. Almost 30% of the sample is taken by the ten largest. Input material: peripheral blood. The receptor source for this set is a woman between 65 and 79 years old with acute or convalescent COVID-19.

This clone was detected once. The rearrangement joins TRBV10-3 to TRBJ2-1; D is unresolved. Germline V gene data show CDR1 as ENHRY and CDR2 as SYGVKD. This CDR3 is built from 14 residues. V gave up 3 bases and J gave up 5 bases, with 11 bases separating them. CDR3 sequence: CAISDLGSNNEQFF. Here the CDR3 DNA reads TGTGCCATCAGTGATTTGGGCAGTAACAATGAGCAGTTCTTC.

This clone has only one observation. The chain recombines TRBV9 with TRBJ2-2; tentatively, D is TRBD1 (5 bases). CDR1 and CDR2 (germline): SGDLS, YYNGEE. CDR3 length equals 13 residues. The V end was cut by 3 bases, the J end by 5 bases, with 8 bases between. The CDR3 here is CASSGGATGELFF. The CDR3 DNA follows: TGTGCCAGCAGCGGTGGGGCGACCGGGGAGCTGTTTTTT.

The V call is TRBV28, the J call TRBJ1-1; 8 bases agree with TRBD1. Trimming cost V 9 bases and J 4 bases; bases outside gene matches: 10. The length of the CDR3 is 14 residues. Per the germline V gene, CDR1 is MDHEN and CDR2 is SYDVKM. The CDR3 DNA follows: TGTGCCAGTCTACAGGGGGGGTGGCTCACTGAAGCTTTCTTT. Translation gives CASLQGGWLTEAFF.

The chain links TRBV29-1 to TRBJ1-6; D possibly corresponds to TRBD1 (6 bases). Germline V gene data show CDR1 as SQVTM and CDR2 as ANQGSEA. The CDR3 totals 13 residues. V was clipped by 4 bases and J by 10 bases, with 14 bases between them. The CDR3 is CSVGYRDDSPLHF. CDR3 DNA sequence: TGCAGCGTTGGGTACAGGGATGACTCACCCCTCCACTTT.

For the CDR3, the DNA is TGTGCCAGTAGTATTGAGGCACCACGCTACGAGCAGTACTTC. As protein: CASSIEAPRYEQYF. The chain joins TRBV19 to TRBJ2-7; D is undetermined. The V and J ends lost 3 bases and 3 bases respectively, with 12 bases between them. There are 14 residues in the CDR3. Germline loops: CDR1 LNHDA, CDR2 SQIVND (reference sequence). The full variable domain, its missing parts supplied by reference TRBV19 and TRBJ2-7, is DGGITQSPKYLFRKEGQNVTLSCEQNLNHDAMYWYRQDPGQGLRLIYYSQIVNDFQKGDIAEGYSVSREKKESFPLTVTSAQKNPTAFYLCASSIEAPRYEQYFGPGTRLTVT.

The DNA for the CDR3 is TGTGCCAGCACCCCCCGGACAGGGGGAAGTGTGAATGAGCAGTTCTTC. It specifies CASTPRTGGSVNEQFF. J is TRBJ2-1 and V is TRBV27; 10 bases match TRBD1. Germline CDR1 is MNHEY and CDR2 is SMNVEV (reference sequence). V shed 7 bases and J 7 bases; nucleotides not matched to a gene: 13. The CDR3 is 16 residues long.

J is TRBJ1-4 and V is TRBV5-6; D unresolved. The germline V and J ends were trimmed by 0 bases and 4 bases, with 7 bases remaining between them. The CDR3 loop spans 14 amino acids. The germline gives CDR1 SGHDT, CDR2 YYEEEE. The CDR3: CASSLGTVNEKLFF. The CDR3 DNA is TGTGCCAGCAGCTTGGGTACAGTTAATGAAAAACTGTTTTTT.

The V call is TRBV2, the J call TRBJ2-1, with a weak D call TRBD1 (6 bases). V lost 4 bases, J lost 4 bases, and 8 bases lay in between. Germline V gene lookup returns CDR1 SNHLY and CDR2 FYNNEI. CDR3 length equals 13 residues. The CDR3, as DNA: TGTGCCAGCAGTGTAGGGGGTTACAATGAGCAGTTCTTC. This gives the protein CASSVGGYNEQFF.

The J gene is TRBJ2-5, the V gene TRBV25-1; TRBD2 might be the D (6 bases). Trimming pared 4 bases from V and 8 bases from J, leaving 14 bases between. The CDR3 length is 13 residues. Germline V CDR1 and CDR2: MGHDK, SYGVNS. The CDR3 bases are TGTGCCAGCAGTGTAGGAGGGGCGGTCACCCAGTACTTC. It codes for CASSVGGAVTQYF.

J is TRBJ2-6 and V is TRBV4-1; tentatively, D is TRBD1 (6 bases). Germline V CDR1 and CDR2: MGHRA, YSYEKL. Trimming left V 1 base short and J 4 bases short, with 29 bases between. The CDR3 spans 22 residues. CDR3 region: CASSQVFFRRDNPLAGANVLTF. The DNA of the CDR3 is TGCGCCAGCAGCCAAGTTTTTTTCCGTAGGGACAACCCATTGGCGGGGGCCAACGTCCTGACTTTC.

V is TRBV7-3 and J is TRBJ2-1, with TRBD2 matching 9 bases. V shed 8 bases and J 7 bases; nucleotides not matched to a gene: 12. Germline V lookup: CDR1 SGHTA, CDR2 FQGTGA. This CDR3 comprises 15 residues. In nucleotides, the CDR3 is TGTGCCAGCTCCCTGGGAGCGGGGGGCGGGAATGAGCAGTTCTTC. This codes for CASSLGAGGGNEQFF.

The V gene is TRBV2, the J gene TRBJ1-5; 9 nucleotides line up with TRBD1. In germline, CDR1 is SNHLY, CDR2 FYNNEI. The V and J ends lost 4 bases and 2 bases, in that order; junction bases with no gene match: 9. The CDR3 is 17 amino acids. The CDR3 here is CASSGTGAPMGNQPQHF. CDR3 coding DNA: TGTGCCAGCAGTGGGACAGGGGCACCTATGGGCAATCAGCCCCAGCATTTT.

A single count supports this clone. This CDR3 reads CASSSTTGGLADTQYF. The CDR3 nucleotides read TGTGCCAGCAGTTCAACGACAGGGGGCTTGGCAGATACGCAGTATTTT. The chain has TRBV28 and TRBJ2-3; 10 bases agree with TRBD1. V was clipped by 4 bases and J by 4 bases; unmatched bases: 8. The CDR3 runs to 16 residues. The germline gives CDR1 MDHEN, CDR2 SYDVKM. The variable domain in full, with the rest retrieved from reference TRBV28 and TRBJ2-3, is DVKVTQSSRYLVKRTGEKVFLECVQDMDHENMFWYRQDPGLGLRLIYFSYDVKMKEKGDIPEGYSVSREKKERFSLILESASTNQTSMYLCASSSTTGGLADTQYFGPGTRLTVL.

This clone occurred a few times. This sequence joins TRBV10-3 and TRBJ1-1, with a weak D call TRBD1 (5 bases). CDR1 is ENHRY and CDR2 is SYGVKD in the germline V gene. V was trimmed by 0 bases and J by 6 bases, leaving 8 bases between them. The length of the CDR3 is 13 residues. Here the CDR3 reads CAISESGGPEAFF. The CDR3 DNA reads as TGTGCCATCAGTGAGTCCGGGGGTCCTGAAGCTTTCTTT.

CDR3 residues: CAISERPPTSGGPETQYF. The CDR3 nucleotides are TGTGCCATCAGTGAGCGGCCCCCGACTAGCGGGGGGCCGGAGACCCAGTACTTC. This chain uses TRBV10-3 with TRBJ2-5; TRBD2 agrees at 13 bases. Germline lookup yields CDR1 ENHRY and CDR2 SYGVKD. The CDR3 totals 18 residues. Trimming at V came to 2 bases and at J to 5 bases, leaving 11 bases not matched to a gene.

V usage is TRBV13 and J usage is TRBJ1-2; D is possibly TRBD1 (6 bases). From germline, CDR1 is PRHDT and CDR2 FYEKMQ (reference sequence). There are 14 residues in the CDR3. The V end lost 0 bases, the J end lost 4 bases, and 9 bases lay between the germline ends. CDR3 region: CASSLGGGPYGYTF. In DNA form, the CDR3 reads TGTGCCAGCAGCTTAGGGGGGGGGCCCTATGGCTACACCTTC.

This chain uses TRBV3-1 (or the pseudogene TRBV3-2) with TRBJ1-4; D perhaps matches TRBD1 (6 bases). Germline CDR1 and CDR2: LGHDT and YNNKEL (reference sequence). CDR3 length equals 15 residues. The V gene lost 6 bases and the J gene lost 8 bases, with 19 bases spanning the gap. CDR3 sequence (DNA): TGTGCCAGCAGTCGAGGGTCGTCGGGGGGCGAAAAACTGTTTTTT. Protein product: CASSRGSSGGEKLFF.

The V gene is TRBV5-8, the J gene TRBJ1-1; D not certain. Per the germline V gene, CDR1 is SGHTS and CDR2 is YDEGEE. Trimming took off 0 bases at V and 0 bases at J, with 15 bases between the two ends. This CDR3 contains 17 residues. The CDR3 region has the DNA TGTGCCAGCAGCTTGGCCACATATGGGAGCCTGAACACTGAAGCTTTCTTT. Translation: CASSLATYGSLNTEAFF.

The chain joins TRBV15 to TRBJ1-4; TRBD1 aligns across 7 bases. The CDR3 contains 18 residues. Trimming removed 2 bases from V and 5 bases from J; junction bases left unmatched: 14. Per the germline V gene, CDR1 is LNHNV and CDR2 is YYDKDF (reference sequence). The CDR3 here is CATSRSNRGARMNEKLFF. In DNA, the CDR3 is TGTGCCACCAGCAGAAGTAACAGGGGCGCTAGGATGAATGAAAAACTGTTTTTT.

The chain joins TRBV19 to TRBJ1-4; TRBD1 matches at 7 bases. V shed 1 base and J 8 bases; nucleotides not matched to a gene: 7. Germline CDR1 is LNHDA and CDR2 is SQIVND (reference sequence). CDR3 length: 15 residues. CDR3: CASSIGTGSTEKLFF. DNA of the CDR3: TGTGCCAGTAGTATAGGGACAGGTTCAACAGAAAAACTGTTTTTT.

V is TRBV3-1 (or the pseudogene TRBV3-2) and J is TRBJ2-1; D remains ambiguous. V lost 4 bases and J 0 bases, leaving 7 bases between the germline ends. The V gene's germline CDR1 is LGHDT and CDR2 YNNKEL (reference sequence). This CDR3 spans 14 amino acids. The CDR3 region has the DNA TGTGCCAGCAGCCGGCCCAGCTCCTACAATGAGCAGTTCTTC. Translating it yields CASSRPSSYNEQFF.

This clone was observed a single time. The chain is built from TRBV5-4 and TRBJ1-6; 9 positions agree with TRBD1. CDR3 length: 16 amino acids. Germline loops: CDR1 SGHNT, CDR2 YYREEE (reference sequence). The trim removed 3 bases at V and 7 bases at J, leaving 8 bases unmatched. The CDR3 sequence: CASSSKSGTGNSPLHF. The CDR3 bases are TGTGCCAGCAGCTCGAAATCCGGGACAGGGAATTCACCCCTCCACTTT. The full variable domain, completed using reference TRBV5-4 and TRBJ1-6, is ETGVTQSPTHLIKTRGQQVTLRCSSQSGHNTVSWYQQALGQGPQFIFQYYREEENGRGNFPPRFSGLQFPNYSSELNVNALELDDSALYLCASSSKSGTGNSPLHFGNGTRLTVT.

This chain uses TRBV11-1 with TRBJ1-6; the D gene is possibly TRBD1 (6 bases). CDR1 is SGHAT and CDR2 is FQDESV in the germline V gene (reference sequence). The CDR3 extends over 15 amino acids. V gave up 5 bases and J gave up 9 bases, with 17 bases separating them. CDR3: CASSTYRDASSPLHF. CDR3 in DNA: TGTGCCAGCAGCACATACAGGGACGCGAGTTCACCCCTCCACTTT.

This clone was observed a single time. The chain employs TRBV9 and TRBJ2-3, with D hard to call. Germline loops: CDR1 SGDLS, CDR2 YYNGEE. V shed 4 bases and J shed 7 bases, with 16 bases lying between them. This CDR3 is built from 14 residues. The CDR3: CASSPRLPAYTQYF. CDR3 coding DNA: TGTGCCAGCAGCCCCCGACTTCCCGCCTATACGCAGTATTTT.

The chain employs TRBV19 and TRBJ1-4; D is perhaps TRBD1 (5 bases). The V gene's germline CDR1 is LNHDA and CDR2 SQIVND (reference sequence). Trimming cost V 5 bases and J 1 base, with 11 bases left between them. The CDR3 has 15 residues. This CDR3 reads CASSGYQGTNEKLFF. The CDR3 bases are TGTGCCAGTAGTGGATATCAGGGAACTAATGAAAAACTGTTTTTT.